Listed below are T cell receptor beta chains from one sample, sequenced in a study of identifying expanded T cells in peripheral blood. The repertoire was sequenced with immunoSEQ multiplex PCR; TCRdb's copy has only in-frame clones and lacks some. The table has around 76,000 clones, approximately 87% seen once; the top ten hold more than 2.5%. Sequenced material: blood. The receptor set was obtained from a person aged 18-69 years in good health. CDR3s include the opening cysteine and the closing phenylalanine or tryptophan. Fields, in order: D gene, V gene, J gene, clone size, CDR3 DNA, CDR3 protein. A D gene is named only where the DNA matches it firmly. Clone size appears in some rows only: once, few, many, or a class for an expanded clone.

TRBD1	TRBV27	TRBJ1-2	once	TGTGCCAGCAGACCCGGGACAGGGCCCTATGGCTACACCTTC	CASRPGTGPYGYTF
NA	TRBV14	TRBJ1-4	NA	TGTGCCAGCAGCCAAACACAGGCTAATGAAAAACTGTTTTTT	CASSQTQANEKLFF
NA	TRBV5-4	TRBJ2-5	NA	TGTGCCAGCAGCTCCCCCCAAGGGGCCCCGGAGACCCAGTACTTC	CASSSPQGAPETQYF
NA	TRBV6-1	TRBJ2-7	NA	TGTGCCACCAAGCTCGATTCAAATATAGGGCTCGAGCAGTACTTC	CATKLDSNIGLEQYF
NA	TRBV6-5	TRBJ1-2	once	TGTGCCAGCAGTCCTACCTCTGGGGTTGGCTACACCTTC	CASSPTSGVGYTF
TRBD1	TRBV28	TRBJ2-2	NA	TGTGCCAGCAGCTCAGACAGGGGCGGCACCGGGGAGCTGTTTTTT	CASSSDRGGTGELFF
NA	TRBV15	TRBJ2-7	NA	TGTGCCACCAGCATAAGACAGGACGAGCAGTACTTC	CATSIRQDEQYF
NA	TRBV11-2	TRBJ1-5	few	TGTGCCAGCAGCTTAAACCCCGGGGGTAATCAGCCCCAGCATTTT	CASSLNPGGNQPQHF
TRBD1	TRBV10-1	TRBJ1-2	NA	TGCGCCAGAACCCTACCCGGGACAGCCGTATTCTTCAACTATGGCTACACCTTC	CARTLPGTAVFFNYGYTF
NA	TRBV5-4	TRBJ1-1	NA	TGTGCCAGCGGGGTTGAGAACACTGAAGCTTTCTTT	CASGVENTEAFF
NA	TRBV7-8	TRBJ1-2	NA	TGTGCCAGCAGCTTATTTGGCGTCTCGAACTATGGCTACACCTTC	CASSLFGVSNYGYTF
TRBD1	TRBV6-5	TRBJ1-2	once	TGTGCCAGCAGTGCGGGACAGATATATGGCTACACCTTC	CASSAGQIYGYTF
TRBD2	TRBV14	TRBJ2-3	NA	TGTGCCAGCAGCCCCCTTCGGTCTAGCGGGCCCACAGATACGCAGTATTTT	CASSPLRSSGPTDTQYF
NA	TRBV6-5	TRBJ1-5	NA	TGTGCCAGCCAGCAGCACAATCAGCCCCAGCATTTT	CASQQHNQPQHF
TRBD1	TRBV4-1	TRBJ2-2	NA	TGCGCCAGCAGCCAGGGACAGGGGTCGGACGGGGAGCTGTTTTTT	CASSQGQGSDGELFF
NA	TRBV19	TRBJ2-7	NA	TGTGCCAGTAGTATCAGACCGGTTTCCCCCCCTTACGAGCAGTACTTC	CASSIRPVSPPYEQYF
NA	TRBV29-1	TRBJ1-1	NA	TGCAGCACCCGACAGGCTGGGGCCACTGAAGCTTTCTTT	CSTRQAGATEAFF
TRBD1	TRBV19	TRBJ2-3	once	TGTGCCAGTAGTAAAAACCGGGACAGGGGCACAGATACGCAGTATTTT	CASSKNRDRGTDTQYF
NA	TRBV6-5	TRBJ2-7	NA	TGTGCCAGCAGTTACCCAAGCGGAAGCTCCTACGAGCAGTACTTC	CASSYPSGSSYEQYF
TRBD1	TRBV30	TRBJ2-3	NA	TGTGCCTGGAGTGACAGGACAGGGGTCACAGATACGCAGTATTTT	CAWSDRTGVTDTQYF
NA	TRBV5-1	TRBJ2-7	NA	TGCGCCAGCAGTGTGGGGGGCGGTTTCGAGCAGTACTTC	CASSVGGGFEQYF
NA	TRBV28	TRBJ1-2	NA	TGTGCCAGCAGTTTAGAGGGAATGGACTATGGCTACACCTTC	CASSLEGMDYGYTF
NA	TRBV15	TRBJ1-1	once	TGTGCCACCGGCAGTTGGGGGAACACTGAAGCTTTCTTT	CATGSWGNTEAFF
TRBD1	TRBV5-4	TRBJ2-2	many	TGTGCCAGCAGCTTGAAGGGGGCGTGGACCGGGGAGCTGTTTTTT	CASSLKGAWTGELFF
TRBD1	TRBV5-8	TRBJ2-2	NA	TGTGCCAGCAGCTTAATAGGGACAGGGGGCGCCAAGAACACCGGGGAGCTGTTTTTT	CASSLIGTGGAKNTGELFF
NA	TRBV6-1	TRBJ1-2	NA	TGTGCCAGTAAATTAGCGGGTAACTATGGCTACACCTTC	CASKLAGNYGYTF
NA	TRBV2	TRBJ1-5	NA	TGTGCCAGCAGCGGGGACGGAAGAAGCAATCAGCCCCAGCATTTT	CASSGDGRSNQPQHF
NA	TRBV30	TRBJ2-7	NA	TGTGCCTGGAGTGTACTCCTTGGCGGAACCTACGAGCAGTACTTC	CAWSVLLGGTYEQYF
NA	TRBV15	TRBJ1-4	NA	TGTGCCACCAGCAGAGAAGGTGAAAAACTGTTTTTT	CATSREGEKLFF
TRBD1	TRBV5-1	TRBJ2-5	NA	TGCGCCAGCAGCTTGGGCACAGGGGCGCAAGAGACCCAGTACTTC	CASSLGTGAQETQYF
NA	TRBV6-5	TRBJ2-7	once	TGTGCCAGCAGTTACCGGGACAAAGCCTACGAGCAGTACTTC	CASSYRDKAYEQYF
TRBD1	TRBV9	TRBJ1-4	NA	TGTGCCAGCAGCGAACGGACAGGGGGCGAGGAAAAACTGTTTTTT	CASSERTGGEEKLFF
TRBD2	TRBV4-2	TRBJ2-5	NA	TGTGCCAGCAGCCAGGACCAGTCTAGCGGGGTTTCCCAAGAGACCCAGTACTTC	CASSQDQSSGVSQETQYF
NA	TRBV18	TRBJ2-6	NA	TGTGCCAGCTCACCACCGGGTGGTAGGGCCAACGTCCTGACTTTC	CASSPPGGRANVLTF
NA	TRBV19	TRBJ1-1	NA	TGTGCCGCCGGAAGCGAAGCTTTCTTT	CAAGSEAFF
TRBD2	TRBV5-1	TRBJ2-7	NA	TGCGCCAGCAGCTCTAGACTAGCGGGAGACTACGAGCAGTACTTC	CASSSRLAGDYEQYF
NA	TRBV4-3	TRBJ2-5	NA	TGCGCCAGCAGCCAAGGGCAGGGAGTATGGGAGACCCAGTACTTC	CASSQGQGVWETQYF
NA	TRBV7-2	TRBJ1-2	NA	TGTGCCAGCAGCTTAGAAGGGGACTATGGCTACACCTTC	CASSLEGDYGYTF
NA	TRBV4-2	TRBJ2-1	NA	TGTGCCAGCAGCCAAGTAGCGGGACAGGGATTAAAAAGCTCCTACAATGAGCAGTTCTTC	CASSQVAGQGLKSSYNEQFF
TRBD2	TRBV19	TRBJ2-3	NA	TGTGCCAGTAGTATTTCCGGACTAGCAGAAGATACGCAGTATTTT	CASSISGLAEDTQYF
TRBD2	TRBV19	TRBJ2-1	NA	TGTGCCAGTAGTACTCCATGGACTAGCGGGGACGACAATGAGCAGTTCTTC	CASSTPWTSGDDNEQFF